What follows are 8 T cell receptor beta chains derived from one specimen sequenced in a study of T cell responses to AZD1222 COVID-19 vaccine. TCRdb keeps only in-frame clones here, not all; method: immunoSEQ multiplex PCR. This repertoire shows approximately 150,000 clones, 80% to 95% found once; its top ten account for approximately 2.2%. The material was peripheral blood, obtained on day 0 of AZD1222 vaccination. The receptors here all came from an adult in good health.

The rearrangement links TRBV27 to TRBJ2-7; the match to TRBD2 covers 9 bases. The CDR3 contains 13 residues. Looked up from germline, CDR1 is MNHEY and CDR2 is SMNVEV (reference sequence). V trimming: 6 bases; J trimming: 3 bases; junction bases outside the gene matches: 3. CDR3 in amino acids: CASSRSGSYEQYF. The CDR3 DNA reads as TGTGCCAGCAGCCGTAGCGGGAGCTACGAGCAGTACTTC.

CDR3 in amino acids: CASSRGWNQPQHF. The DNA of the CDR3 is TGTGCCAGCAGCCGCGGGTGGAATCAGCCCCAGCATTTT. The gene calls are TRBV14 and TRBJ1-5; no firm D call. The CDR3 runs to 13 residues. V was shortened by 4 bases and J by 4 bases, with 8 bases between the two germline ends. Per the germline V gene, CDR1 is SGHDN and CDR2 is FVKESK.

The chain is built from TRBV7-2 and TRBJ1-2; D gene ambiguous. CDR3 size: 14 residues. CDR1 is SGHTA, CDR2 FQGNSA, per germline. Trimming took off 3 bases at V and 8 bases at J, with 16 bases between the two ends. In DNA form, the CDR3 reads TGTGCCAGCAGCTTCCCTGGGCCTCAGCGGGGCTACACCTTC. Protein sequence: CASSFPGPQRGYTF.

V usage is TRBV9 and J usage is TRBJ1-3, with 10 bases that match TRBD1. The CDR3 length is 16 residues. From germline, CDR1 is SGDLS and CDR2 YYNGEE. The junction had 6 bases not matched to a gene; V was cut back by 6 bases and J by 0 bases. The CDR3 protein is CASTRDRGLSGNTIYF. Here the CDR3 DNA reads TGTGCCAGCACCAGGGACAGGGGACTCTCTGGAAACACCATATATTTT.

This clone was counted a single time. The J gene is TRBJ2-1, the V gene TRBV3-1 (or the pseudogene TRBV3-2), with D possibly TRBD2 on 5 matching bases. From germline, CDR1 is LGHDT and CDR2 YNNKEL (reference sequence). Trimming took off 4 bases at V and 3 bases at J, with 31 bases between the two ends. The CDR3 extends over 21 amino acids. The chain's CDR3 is CASSRGWRMGTSEEGYNEQFF. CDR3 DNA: TGTGCCAGCAGCCGAGGGTGGCGGATGGGTACTAGTGAGGAAGGCTACAATGAGCAGTTCTTC.

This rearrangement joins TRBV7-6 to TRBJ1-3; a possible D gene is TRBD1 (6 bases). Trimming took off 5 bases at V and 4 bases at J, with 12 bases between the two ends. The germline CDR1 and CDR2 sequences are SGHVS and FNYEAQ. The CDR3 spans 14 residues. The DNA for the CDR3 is TGTGCCAGCAGCGATAACAGGGAAGGAAACACCATATATTTT. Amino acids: CASSDNREGNTIYF.

CDR3 coding DNA: TGTGCCACAGCCCAGGGTAGCAATCAGCCCCAGCATTTT. It is translated as CATAQGSNQPQHF. V gene TRBV15 combines with J gene TRBJ1-5; tentatively, D is TRBD1 (5 bases). There are 13 residues in the CDR3. CDR1 and CDR2 (germline): LNHNV, YYDKDF (reference sequence). V lost 9 bases and J lost 0, with 9 bases in between. Variable domain in full (rest from reference TRBV15 and TRBJ1-5): DAMVIQNPRYQVTQFGKPVTLSCSQTLNHNVMYWYQQKSSQAPKLLFHYYDKDFNNEADTPDNFQSRRPNTSFCFLDIRSPGLGDTAMYLCATAQGSNQPQHFGDGTRLSIL.

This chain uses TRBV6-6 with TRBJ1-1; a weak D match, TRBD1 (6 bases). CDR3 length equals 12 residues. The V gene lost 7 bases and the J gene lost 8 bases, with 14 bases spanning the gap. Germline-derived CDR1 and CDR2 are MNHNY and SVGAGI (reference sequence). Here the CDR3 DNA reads TGTGCCAGCAATCGGGACATCAGAGAAGCTTTCTTT. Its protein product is CASNRDIREAFF.